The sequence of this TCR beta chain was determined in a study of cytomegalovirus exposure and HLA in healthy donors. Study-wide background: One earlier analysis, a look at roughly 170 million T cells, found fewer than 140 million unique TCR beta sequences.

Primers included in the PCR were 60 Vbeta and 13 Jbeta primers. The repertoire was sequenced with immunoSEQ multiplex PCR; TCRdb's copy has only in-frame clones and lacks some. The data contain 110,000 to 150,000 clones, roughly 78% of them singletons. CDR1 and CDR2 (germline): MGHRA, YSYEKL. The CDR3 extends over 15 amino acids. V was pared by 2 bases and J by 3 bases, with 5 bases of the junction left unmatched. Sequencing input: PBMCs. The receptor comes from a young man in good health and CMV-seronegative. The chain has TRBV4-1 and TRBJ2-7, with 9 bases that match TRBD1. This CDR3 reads CASSQTLTGGYEQYF. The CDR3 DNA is TGCGCCAGCAGCCAAACGCTGACAGGGGGCTACGAGCAGTACTTC.